This record concerns one TCR beta chain sequence. Trimming removed 2 bases at V and 0 bases at J, with 8 bases between. The CDR3 runs 14 residues. Germline CDR1 reads LGHDT; CDR2 reads YNNKEL (reference sequence). The data derive from a study of blood T cell repertoires in COVID-19. Study context: The origin of the acute and convalescent COVID-19 samples was the United States, Italy and Spain.

The table came from immunoSEQ multiplex PCR; TCRdb's copy has only in-frame clones and leaves some out. The sample consists of just over 250,000 clones, 80% to 90% of them appearing once. The rearrangement links TRBV3-1 (or the pseudogene TRBV3-2) to TRBJ2-7; tentatively, D is TRBD1 (5 bases). This sequence was found in a woman aged 50 to 60 with acute or convalescent COVID-19. Sequences were obtained from peripheral blood. DNA for the CDR3: TGTGCCAGCAGCCAAAGACAGAGCTCCTACGAGCAGTACTTC. The encoded protein is CASSQRQSSYEQYF.